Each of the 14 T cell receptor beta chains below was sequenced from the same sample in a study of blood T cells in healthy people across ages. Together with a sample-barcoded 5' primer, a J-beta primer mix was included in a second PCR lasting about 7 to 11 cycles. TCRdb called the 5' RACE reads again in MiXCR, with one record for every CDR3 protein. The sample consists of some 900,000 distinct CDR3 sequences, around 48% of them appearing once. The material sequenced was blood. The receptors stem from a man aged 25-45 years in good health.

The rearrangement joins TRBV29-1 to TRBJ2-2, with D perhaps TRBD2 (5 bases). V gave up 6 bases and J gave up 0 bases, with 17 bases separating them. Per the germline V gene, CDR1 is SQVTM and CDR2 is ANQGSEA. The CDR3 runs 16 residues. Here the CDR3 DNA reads TGCAGCGTCCCGAGTCCCCTAGCCCCGAACACCGGGGAGCTGTTTTTT. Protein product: CSVPSPLAPNTGELFF.

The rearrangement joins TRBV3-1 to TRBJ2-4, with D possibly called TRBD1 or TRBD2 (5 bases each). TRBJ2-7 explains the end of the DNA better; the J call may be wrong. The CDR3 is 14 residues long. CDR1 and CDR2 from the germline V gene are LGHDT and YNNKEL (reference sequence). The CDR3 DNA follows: TGTGCCAGCAGCTCAACGTCGGGACCCAACGAGCAGTACTTC. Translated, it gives CASSSTSGPNEQYF.

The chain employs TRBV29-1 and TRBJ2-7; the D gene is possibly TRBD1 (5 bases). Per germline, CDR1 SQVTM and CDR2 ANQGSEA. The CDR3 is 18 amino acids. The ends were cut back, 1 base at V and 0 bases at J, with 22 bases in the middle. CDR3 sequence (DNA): TGCAGCGTTGAAGGGAGCCCCCACGACAGCTTTCCCTCCTACGAGCAGTACTTC. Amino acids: CSVEGSPHDSFPSYEQYF.

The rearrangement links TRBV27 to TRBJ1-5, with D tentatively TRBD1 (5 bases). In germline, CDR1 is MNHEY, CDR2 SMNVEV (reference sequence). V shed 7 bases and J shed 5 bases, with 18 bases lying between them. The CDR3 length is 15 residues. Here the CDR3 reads CASNLAGRGDQPQHF. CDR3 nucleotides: TGTGCCAGCAACCTAGCGGGGCGGGGGGATCAGCCCCAGCATTTT.

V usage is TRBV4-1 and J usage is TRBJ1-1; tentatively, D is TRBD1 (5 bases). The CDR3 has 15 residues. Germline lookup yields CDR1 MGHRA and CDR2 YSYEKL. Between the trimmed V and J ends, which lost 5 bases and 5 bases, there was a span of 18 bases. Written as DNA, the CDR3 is TGCGCCAGCAGCTCCTACGGCGGGGCTTTTACTGAAGCTTTCTTT. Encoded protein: CASSSYGGAFTEAFF.

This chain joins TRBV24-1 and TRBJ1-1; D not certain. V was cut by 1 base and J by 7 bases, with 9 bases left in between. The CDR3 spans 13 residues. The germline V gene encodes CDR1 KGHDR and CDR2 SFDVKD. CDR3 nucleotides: TGTGCCACCAGTGATTTAAGGGTCCGTGAAGCTTTCTTT. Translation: CATSDLRVREAFF.

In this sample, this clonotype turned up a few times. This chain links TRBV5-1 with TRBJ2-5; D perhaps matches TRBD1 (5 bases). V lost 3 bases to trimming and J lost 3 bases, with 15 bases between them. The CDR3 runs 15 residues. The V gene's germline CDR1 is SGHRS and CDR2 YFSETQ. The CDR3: CASSWNWGEEETQYF. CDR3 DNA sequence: TGCGCCAGCAGCTGGAATTGGGGCGAGGAAGAGACCCAGTACTTC.

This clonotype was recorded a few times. CDR3 nucleotide sequence: TGCAGTGCGGCGGGGGGGCACATCGATACGCAGTATTTT. Protein: CSAAGGHIDTQYF. The gene calls are TRBV20-1 and TRBJ2-3; 9 bases fit TRBD2. The J segment lost 6 bases and the V segment lost 6 bases, leaving 7 bases of the junction unmatched. CDR3 size: 13 residues. Germline assignment: CDR1 DFQATT and CDR2 SNEGSKA (reference sequence).

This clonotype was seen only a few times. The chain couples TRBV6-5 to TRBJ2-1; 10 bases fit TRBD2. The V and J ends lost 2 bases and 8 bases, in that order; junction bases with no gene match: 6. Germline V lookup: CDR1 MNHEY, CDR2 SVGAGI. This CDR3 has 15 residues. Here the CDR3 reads CASSYGSGGRDEQFF. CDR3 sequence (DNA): TGTGCCAGCAGTTACGGTAGCGGGGGGCGCGATGAGCAGTTCTTC.

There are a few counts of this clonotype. The CDR3 nucleotides read TGTGCCAGCAGCTTAAATTCCATTCCGGGGGTCGGTGGCTACACCTTC. Translating it yields CASSLNSIPGVGGYTF. The chain joins TRBV7-2 to TRBJ1-2; D is perhaps TRBD1 (5 bases). The V gene's germline CDR1 is SGHTA and CDR2 FQGNSA. The CDR3 sequence is 16 residues long. V was clipped by 2 bases and J by 7 bases, with 20 bases between them. The whole variable domain, filled in from reference TRBV7-2 and TRBJ1-2, reads GAGVSQSPSNKVTEKGKDVELRCDPISGHTALYWYRQSLGQGLEFLIYFQGNSAPDKSGLPSDRFSAERTGGSVSTLTIQRTQQEDSAVYLCASSLNSIPGVGGYTFGSGTRLTVV.

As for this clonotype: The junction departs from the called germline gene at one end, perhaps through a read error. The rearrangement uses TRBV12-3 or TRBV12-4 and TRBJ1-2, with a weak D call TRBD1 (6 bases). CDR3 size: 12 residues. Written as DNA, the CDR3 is TGTGCCAGCAGTACAGGGATAGGTGGCCACACCTTC. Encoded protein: CASSTGIGGHTF.

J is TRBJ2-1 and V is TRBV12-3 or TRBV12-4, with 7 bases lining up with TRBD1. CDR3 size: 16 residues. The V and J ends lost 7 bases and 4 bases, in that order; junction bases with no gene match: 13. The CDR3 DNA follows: TGTGCCAGCACCTTACAGGGGCCCTCTCTTTACAATGAGCAGTTCTTC. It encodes CASTLQGPSLYNEQFF.

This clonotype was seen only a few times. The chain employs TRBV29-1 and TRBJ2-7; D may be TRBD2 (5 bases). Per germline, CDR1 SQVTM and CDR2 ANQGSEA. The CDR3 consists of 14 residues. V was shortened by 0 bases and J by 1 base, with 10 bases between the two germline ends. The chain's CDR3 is CSVEEGRESYEQYF. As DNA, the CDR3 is TGCAGCGTTGAAGAGGGAAGGGAGTCCTACGAGCAGTACTTC.

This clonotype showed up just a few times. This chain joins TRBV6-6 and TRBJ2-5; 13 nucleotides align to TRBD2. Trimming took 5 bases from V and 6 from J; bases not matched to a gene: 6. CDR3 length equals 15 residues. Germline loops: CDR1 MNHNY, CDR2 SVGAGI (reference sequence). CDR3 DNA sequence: TGTGCCAGCAGTGACGGGACTAGCGGGGAAAAGACCCAGTACTTC. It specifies CASSDGTSGEKTQYF.